One sample yielded the 10 T cell receptor beta chains listed below, sequenced in a study of CD8 T cells in Susac syndrome. When the RNA was reverse transcribed, random hexamers were used with an input of roughly 0.5 to 1 ug. TCRdb fed the immunoSEQ multiplex PCR reads into MiXCR, producing one record per CDR3 protein. In the table there are 150,000 to 200,000 distinct CDR3 sequences, over 85% of which are singletons. Source material: CD4+ T cells from PBMCs. The receptors here all came from a human donor in good health.

In this sample, this clonotype turned up once. This chain links TRBV20-1 with TRBJ1-1, with D unresolved. This CDR3 is 11 amino acids long. Looked up from germline, CDR1 is DFQATT and CDR2 is SNEGSKA (reference sequence). V lost 3 bases and J lost 1, with 3 bases in between. CDR3 amino acids: CSASQNTEAFF. As DNA, the CDR3 is TGCAGTGCTAGTCAGAACACTGAAGCTTTCTTT.

The chain links TRBV15 to TRBJ1-1; D is unresolved. Per germline, CDR1 LNHNV and CDR2 YYDKDF (reference sequence). CDR3 length: 13 residues. The V end was cut by 5 bases, the J end by 6 bases, with 13 bases between. CDR3 residues: CATSEVRAAEAFF. The DNA for the CDR3 is TGTGCCACCAGCGAGGTACGGGCGGCTGAAGCTTTCTTT.

CDR3 sequence reads: CGMRTASSYEQYF. As DNA, the CDR3 is TGTGGAATGCGGACAGCGTCCTCCTACGAGCAGTACTTC. V gene TRBV30 combines with J gene TRBJ2-7, with a tentative D call TRBD1 (6 bases). From germline, CDR1 is GTSNPN and CDR2 SVGIG (reference sequence). CDR3 length: 13 amino acids.

V and J are TRBV3-1 and TRBJ2-5, with TRBD1 matching over 12 bases. The trim removed 3 bases at V and 5 bases at J, leaving 7 bases unmatched. CDR1 and CDR2 from the germline V gene are LGHDT and YNNKEL (reference sequence). This CDR3 is built from 16 residues. CDR3 DNA: TGTGCCAGCAGCCAGGCCGGGACAGGGGGCTGGGAGACCCAGTACTTC. The encoded protein is CASSQAGTGGWETQYF.

DNA for the CDR3: TGCAGCGTTGAAGAGTTTTCAGCGAACACTGAAGCTTTCTTT. It encodes CSVEEFSANTEAFF. This rearrangement joins TRBV29-1 to TRBJ1-1; D is uncertain. The V and J ends lost 0 bases and 1 base respectively, with 9 bases between them. This CDR3 is 14 amino acids long. Germline assignment: CDR1 SQVTM and CDR2 ANQGSEA.

The rearrangement joins TRBV5-1 to TRBJ2-2; D possibly corresponds to TRBD1 (6 bases). There are 15 residues in the CDR3. Germline loops: CDR1 SGHRS, CDR2 YFSETQ. Trimming left V 0 bases short and J 5 bases short, with 11 bases between. The CDR3 DNA reads TGCGCCAGCAGCTTGGTGGCAGGACAGACCGGGGAGCTGTTTTTT. Its translation is CASSLVAGQTGELFF.

V usage is TRBV27 and J usage is TRBJ1-5, with no clear D. The CDR3 runs to 15 residues. The germline V gene encodes CDR1 MNHEY and CDR2 SMNVEV (reference sequence). The germline V and J ends were trimmed by 5 bases and 4 bases, with 15 bases remaining between them. For the CDR3, the DNA is TGTGCCAGCAGTCGTACTTGGGCTGGTAATCAGCCCCAGCATTTT. It yields the protein CASSRTWAGNQPQHF.

CDR3 DNA sequence: TGTGCCAGCGCGGCGAGCGGGGTGTGGGATGAGCAGTTCTTC. Its protein product is CASAASGVWDEQFF. The V and J genes are TRBV7-2 and TRBJ2-1; 7 bases agree with TRBD2. After removal of 8 bases from V and 8 bases from J, the junction contained 12 bases not matched to a gene. The V gene's germline CDR1 is SGHTA and CDR2 FQGNSA. This CDR3 spans 14 amino acids. The whole variable domain, remainder taken from reference TRBV7-2 and TRBJ2-1, is GAGVSQSPSNKVTEKGKDVELRCDPISGHTALYWYRQSLGQGLEFLIYFQGNSAPDKSGLPSDRFSAERTGGSVSTLTIQRTQQEDSAVYLCASAASGVWDEQFFGPGTRLTVL.

The count of this clonotype is one. J is TRBJ2-5 and V is TRBV9; maybe TRBD2 (6 bases). V was trimmed by 4 bases and J by 1 base, leaving 14 bases between them. CDR3 length: 15 amino acids. CDR1 and CDR2 from the germline V gene are SGDLS and YYNGEE. In nucleotides, the CDR3 is TGTGCCAGCAGCCCAGCGGGTTTGCCCCAAGAGACCCAGTACTTC. It is translated as CASSPAGLPQETQYF.

The genes are TRBV19 and TRBJ2-6; 7 bases fit TRBD1. The CDR3 contains 16 residues. With V trimmed by 6 bases and J by 4 bases, 9 bases remained unmatched. Germline V gene data show CDR1 as LNHDA and CDR2 as SQIVND (reference sequence). The CDR3 here is CASRQPTGSGANVLTF. CDR3 nucleotides: TGTGCCAGTAGACAGCCGACAGGGTCGGGGGCCAACGTCCTGACTTTC.